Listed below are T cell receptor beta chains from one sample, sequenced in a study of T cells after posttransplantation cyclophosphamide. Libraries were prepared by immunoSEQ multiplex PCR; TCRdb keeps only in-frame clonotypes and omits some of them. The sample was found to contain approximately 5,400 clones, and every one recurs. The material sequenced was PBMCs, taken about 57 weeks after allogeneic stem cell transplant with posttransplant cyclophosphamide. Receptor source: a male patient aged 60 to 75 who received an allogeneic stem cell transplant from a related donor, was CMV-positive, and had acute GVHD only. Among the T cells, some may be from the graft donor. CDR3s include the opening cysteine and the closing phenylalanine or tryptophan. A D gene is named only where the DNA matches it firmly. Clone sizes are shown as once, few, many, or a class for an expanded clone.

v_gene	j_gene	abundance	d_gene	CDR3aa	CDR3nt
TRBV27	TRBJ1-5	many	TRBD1	CASRSGGAGNQPQHF	TGTGCCAGCAGGTCAGGGGGAGCTGGCAATCAGCCCCAGCATTTT
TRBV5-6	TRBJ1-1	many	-	CASSPMGGNTEAFF	TGTGCCAGCAGCCCGATGGGAGGGAACACTGAAGCTTTCTTT
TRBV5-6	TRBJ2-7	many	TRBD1	CASSHGPGQTYEQYF	TGTGCCAGCAGCCATGGACCGGGACAGACCTACGAGCAGTACTTC
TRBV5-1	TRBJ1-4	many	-	CASSFFAGPNEKLFF	TGCGCCAGCAGCTTCTTTGCAGGCCCCAATGAAAAACTGTTTTTT
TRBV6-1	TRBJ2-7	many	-	CASRNFRDYEQYF	TGTGCCAGCAGGAATTTCAGGGACTACGAGCAGTACTTC
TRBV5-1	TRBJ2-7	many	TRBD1	CASSWDRQYEQYF	TGCGCCAGCAGCTGGGACAGGCAGTATGAGCAGTACTTC
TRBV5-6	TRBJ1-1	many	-	CASSLLDRTTNTEAFF	TGTGCCAGCAGCTTGCTTGACAGGACAACGAACACTGAAGCTTTCTTT
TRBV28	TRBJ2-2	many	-	CASRATGELFF	TGTGCCAGCAGAGCCACCGGGGAGCTGTTTTTT
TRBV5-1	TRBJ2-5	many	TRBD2	CASSLVTSEQETQYF	TGCGCCAGCAGCTTGGTAACTAGCGAACAAGAGACCCAGTACTTC
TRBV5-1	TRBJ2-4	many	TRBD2	CASNGGSSKNIQYF	TGCGCCAGCAACGGGGGGAGTTCCAAAAACATTCAGTACTTC
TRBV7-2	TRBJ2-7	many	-	CASSLNPLLAEQYF	TGTGCCAGCAGCCTAAACCCACTCTTAGCCGAGCAGTACTTC
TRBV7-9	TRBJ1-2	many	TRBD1	CASSDTTGEANYGYTF	TGTGCCAGCAGCGACACGACAGGGGAAGCTAACTATGGCTACACCTTC
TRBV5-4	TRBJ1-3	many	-	CASSLTRGFSGNTIYF	TGTGCCAGCAGTTTGACCCGGGGGTTTTCTGGAAACACCATATATTTT
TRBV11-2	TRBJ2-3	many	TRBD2	CASRLLAGRTDTQYF	TGTGCCAGCAGATTACTAGCGGGGAGAACAGATACGCAGTATTTT
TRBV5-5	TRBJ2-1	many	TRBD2	CASSLSSGRGGYNEQFF	TGTGCCAGCAGCTTATCTAGCGGGAGGGGGGGGTACAATGAGCAGTTCTTC
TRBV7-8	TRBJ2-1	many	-	CASGEGTTRGAYNEQFF	TGTGCCAGCGGCGAAGGGACGACTAGAGGGGCCTACAATGAGCAGTTCTTC
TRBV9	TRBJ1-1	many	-	CASSVDGVSFEAFF	TGTGCCAGCAGCGTAGACGGGGTATCCTTTGAAGCTTTCTTT
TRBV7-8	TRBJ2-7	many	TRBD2	CATLREGGAYEQYF	TGTGCCACCCTCCGGGAGGGAGGGGCCTACGAGCAGTACTTC
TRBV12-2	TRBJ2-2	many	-	CASRLADGSTTISNTGELFF	TGTGCAAGTCGCTTAGCTGACGGTAGTACGACTATATCGAACACCGGGGAGCTGTTTTTT
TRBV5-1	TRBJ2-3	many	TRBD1	CASRPGTGSALTHSTDTQYF	TGCGCCAGCCGACCAGGGACAGGGAGCGCGTTAACCCACAGCACAGATACGCAGTATTTT
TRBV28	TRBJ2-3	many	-	CASRPTADTQYF	TGTGCCAGCAGGCCTACAGCAGATACGCAGTATTTT
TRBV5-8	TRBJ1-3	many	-	CASSLIDSGNTIYF	TGTGCCAGCAGCTTAATAGACTCTGGAAACACCATATATTTT
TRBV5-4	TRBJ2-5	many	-	CASSLEQRQETQYF	TGTGCCAGCAGCTTGGAGCAGCGCCAAGAGACCCAGTACTTC
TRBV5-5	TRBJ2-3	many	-	CASSLRGGGDTQYF	TGTGCCAGCAGCTTGAGGGGGGGCGGAGATACGCAGTATTTT
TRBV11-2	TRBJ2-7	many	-	CASSPGTQEFREQYF	TGTGCCAGCAGCCCCGGTACCCAAGAATTCCGGGAGCAGTACTTC
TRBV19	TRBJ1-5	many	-	CASSSTGKNQPQHF	TGTGCCAGTAGTTCAACAGGGAAAAATCAGCCCCAGCATTTT
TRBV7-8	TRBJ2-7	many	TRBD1	CASSFGQAYEQYF	TGTGCCAGCAGCTTTGGACAGGCCTACGAGCAGTACTTC
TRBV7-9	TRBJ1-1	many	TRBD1	CASSHKDRGSGTEAFF	TGTGCCAGCAGCCACAAGGACAGGGGGTCGGGCACTGAAGCTTTCTTT
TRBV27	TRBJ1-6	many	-	CASSLRVGAGVTSPLHF	TGTGCCAGCAGTTTAAGAGTCGGTGCAGGGGTAACTTCACCCCTCCACTTT
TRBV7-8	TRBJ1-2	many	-	CASSSGGPF	TGTGCCAGCAGCTCAGGTGGTCCCTTC
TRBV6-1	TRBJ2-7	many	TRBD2	CASSEEKVLAGSYEQYF	TGTGCCAGCAGTGAAGAAAAGGTACTAGCGGGATCCTACGAGCAGTACTTC
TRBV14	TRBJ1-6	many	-	CASSQVDRYIHF	TGTGCCAGCAGCCAGGTTGACAGGTATATCCACTTT
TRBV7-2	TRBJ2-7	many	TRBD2	CASSLALTAGVNKIQDEQYF	TGTGCCAGCAGCTTAGCGCTAACAGCGGGAGTTAACAAAATCCAGGACGAGCAGTACTTC